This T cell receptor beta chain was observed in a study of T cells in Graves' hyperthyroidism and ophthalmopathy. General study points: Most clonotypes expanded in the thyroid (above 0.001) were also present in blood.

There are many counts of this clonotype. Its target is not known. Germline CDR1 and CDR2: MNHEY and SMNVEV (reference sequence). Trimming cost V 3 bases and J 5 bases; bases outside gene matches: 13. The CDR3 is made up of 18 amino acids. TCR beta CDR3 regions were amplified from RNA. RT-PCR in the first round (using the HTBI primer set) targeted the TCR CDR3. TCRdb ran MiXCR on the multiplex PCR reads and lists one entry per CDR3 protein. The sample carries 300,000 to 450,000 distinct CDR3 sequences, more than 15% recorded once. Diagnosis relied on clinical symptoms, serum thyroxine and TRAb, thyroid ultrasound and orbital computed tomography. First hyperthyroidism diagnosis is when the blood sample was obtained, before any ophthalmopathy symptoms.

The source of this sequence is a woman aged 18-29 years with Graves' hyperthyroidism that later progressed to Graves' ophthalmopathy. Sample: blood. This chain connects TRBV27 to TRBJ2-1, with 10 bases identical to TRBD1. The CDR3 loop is CASSFLPPGTGVDNEQFF. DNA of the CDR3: TGTGCCAGCAGTTTCCTACCCCCCGGGACAGGGGTGGACAATGAGCAGTTCTTC.